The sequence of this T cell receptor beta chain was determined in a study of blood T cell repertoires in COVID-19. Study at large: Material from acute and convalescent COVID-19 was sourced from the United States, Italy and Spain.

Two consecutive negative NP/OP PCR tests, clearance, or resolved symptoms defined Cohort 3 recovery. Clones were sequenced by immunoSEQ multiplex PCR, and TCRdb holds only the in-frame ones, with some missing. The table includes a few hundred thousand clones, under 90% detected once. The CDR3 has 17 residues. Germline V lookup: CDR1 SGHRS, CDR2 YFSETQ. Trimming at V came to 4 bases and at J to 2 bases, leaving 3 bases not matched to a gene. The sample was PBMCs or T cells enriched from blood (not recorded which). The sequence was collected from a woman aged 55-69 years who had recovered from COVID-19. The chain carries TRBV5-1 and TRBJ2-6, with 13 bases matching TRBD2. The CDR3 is CASSGGLAGAGANVLTF. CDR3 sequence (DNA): TGCGCCAGCAGCGGAGGACTAGCGGGAGCTGGGGCCAACGTCCTGACTTTC.